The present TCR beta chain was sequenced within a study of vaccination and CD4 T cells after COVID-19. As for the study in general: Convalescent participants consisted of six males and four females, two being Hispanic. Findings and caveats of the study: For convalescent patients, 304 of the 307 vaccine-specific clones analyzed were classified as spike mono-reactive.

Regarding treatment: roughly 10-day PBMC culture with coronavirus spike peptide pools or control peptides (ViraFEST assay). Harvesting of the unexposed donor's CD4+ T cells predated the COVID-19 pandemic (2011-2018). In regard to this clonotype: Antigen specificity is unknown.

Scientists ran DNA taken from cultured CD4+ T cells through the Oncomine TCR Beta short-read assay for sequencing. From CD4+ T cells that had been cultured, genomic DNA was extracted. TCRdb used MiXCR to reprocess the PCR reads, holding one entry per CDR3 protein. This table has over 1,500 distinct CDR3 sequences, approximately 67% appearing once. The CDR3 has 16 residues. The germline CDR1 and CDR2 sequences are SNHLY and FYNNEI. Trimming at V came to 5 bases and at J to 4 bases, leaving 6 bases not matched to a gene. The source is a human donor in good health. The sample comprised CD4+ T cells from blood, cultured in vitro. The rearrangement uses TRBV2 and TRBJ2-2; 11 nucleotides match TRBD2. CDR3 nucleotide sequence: TGTGCCAGCAGTCCCGGGACTAGCGGAGGCACCGGGGAGCTGTTTTTT. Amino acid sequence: CASSPGTSGGTGELFF.